The clone carrying this TCR beta chain was counted between two and nine times. Its antigen is not known. These data come from a study of T cell responses to AZD1222 COVID-19 vaccine. Study conclusions and caveats: A mostly white British donor set with more females was recruited, and clonal diversity was possibly underestimated.

V was trimmed by 0 bases and J by 1 base, leaving 5 bases between them. CDR3 size: 13 residues. Germline CDR1 reads SGHNT; CDR2 reads YYREEE (reference sequence). TCRdb's table, derived via immunoSEQ multiplex PCR, lists solely in-frame clones and lacks some. Of around 90,000 clones listed, 70% to 90% were seen once; the top ten hold just under 6.5%. The source material was peripheral blood, sampled on day 0 of AZD1222 vaccination. The chain links TRBV5-4 to TRBJ2-7; D call uncertain. The clonotype was recovered from an adult in good health. This CDR3 is CASSLDRSYEQYF. The CDR3 nucleotides read TGTGCCAGCAGCTTGGACAGATCCTACGAGCAGTACTTC.